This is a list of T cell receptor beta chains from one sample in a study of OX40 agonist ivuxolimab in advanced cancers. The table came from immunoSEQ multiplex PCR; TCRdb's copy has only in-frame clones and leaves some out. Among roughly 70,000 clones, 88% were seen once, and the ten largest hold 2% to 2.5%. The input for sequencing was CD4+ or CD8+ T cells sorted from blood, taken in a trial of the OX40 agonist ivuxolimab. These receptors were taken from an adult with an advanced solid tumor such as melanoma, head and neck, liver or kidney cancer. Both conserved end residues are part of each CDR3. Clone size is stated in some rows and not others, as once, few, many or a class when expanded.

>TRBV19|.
CASSTGHRDEQFF
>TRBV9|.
CASSVATGVGQPQHF
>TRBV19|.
CASTLGGELFF
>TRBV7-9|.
CASSLAERGEQFF
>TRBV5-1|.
CASSSLGGAGYEQYF
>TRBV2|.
CASSEATVVSETQYF
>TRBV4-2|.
CASSQDKAGGTDTQYF
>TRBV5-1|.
CASSLEGKIGEGYTF
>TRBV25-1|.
CASSEATYEQYF
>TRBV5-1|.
CASSPQTLWETQYF
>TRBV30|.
CAWRFVDRMNTEAFF
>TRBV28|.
CACTGGRANYTF
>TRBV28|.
CASTKQGETQYF
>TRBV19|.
CASSTLATFPGDEQFF
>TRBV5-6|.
CASSLVQVDEKLFF
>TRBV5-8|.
CASSPLRGFFNQPQHF
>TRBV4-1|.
CASSRSTSNTDTQYF
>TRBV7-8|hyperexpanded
CASSPRGESSYEQYF
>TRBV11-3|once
CASSLSSGGSETQYF
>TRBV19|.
CASNPPLAGKAGELFF
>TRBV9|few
CASSLLGGQTNMNTEAFF
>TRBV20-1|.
CTSTQGGGYTF
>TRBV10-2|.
CASSEGRTYEQYF
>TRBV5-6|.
CASSPGLGWMNTEAFF
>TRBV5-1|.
CASSEGQGGTEAFF
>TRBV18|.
CASRLGAGTSYEQYF
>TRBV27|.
CASSFRRHRANTGELFF
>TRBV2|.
CASSSRWDQETQYF
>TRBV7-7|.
CASSLEGGTEAFF
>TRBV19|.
CASSIAPRTEAFF
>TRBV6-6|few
CASSYSTADGLLHF
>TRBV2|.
CASSGDRGEAFF
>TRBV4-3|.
CASSRDRGWQPQHF
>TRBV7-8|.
CASSYLAGGVQYF
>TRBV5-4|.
CASSLEGQGEYYGYTF
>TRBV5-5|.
CASSLDRGDTEAFF
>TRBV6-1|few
CASSLVGGYEQYF
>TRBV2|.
CASSKQGRIGNQPQHF
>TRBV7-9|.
CASSLDSTLRYTF
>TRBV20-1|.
CSASQEYEAFF
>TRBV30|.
CAWRGLAGTDTQYF
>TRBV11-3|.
CASSLDGREGLDEQFF
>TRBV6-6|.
CASSYPTYEGTEAFF
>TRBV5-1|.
CASSFGQGANYGYTF
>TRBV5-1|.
CASSLEAGPGIEQFF
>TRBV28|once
CASSSPSYEQYF
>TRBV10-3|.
CAISESARLNTEAFF
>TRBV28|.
CATGALFHTEAFF
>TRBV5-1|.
CASSFPDRTLSSGANVLTF
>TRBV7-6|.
CASSLRTVTGELFF
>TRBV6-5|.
CASSYSGFTDTIYF
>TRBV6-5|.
CASSYVRHSYNEQFF
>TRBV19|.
CASRGAYQETQYF